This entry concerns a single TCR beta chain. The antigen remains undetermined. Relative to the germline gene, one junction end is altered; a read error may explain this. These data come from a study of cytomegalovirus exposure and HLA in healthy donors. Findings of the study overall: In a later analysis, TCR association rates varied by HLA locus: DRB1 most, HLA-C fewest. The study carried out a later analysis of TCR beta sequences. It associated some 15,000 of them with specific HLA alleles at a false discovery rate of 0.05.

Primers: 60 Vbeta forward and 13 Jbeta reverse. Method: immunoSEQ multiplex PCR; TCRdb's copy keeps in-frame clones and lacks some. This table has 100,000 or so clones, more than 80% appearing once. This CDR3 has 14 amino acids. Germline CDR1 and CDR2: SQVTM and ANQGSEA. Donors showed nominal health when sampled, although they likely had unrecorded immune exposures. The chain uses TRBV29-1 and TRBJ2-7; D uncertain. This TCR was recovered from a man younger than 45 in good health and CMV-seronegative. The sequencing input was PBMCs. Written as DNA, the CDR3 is TGCAGCGTTGGAACCGACATCCGGTCCTACGAGCAGCACTTC. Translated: CSVGTDIRSYEQHF.